One and the same sample provided the 7 T cell receptor beta chains below, sequenced in a study of T cell repertoires in cytomegalovirus infection. These receptors have no known antigen. From the reads, TCRdb called clonotypes with MiXCR, one entry per CDR3 protein. This table holds 450,000 to 550,000 distinct CDR3 sequences, 42% found once. Sequencing used cultured PBMCs, obtained from culture after CMV antigen stimulation. Receptor source: a human donor in good health (CMV status not recorded). Some clones in this sample may be carry-over from other donors' samples.

The chain is built from TRBV7-3 and TRBJ2-7, with unresolved D. CDR1 is SGHTA, CDR2 FQGTGA, per germline. The CDR3 length is 13 residues. Trimming removed 3 bases from V and 5 bases from J, with 11 bases in between. CDR3 nucleotide sequence: TGTGCCAGCAGCTTTTCTGGCGCCCACGAGCAGTACTTC. Its translation: CASSFSGAHEQYF.

The chain joins TRBV12-3 or TRBV12-4 to TRBJ2-7; TRBD2 might be the D (6 bases). The V gene lost 6 bases and the J gene lost 5 bases, with 17 bases spanning the gap. This CDR3 is built from 14 residues. CDR3: CASSFGPRGNEQYF. The CDR3 DNA is TGTGCCAGCAGCTTCGGCCCACGGGGGAACGAGCAGTACTTC.

The V call is TRBV6-6, the J call TRBJ2-1; 11 bases fit TRBD2. Germline lookup yields CDR1 MNHNY and CDR2 SVGAGI (reference sequence). CDR3 size: 17 residues. The V segment lost 4 bases and the J segment 6 bases; nucleotides outside the gene matches: 11. CDR3 amino acids: CASSSGLAGLPGNEQFF. The CDR3 DNA sequence: TGTGCCAGCAGTTCCGGACTAGCGGGCCTGCCTGGCAATGAGCAGTTCTTC.

The chain has TRBV11-2 and TRBJ2-3; maybe TRBD2 (5 bases). Trimming cost V 1 base and J 4 bases, with 12 bases left between them. This CDR3 region has 15 residues. CDR1 and CDR2 from the germline V gene are SGHAT and FQNNGV. The CDR3 sequence is CASSLAVASSDTQYF. In nucleotides, the CDR3 is TGTGCCAGCAGCTTAGCGGTGGCTAGCTCAGATACGCAGTATTTT.

This chain connects TRBV7-2 to TRBJ2-3; 8 positions agree with TRBD2. Germline lookup yields CDR1 SGHTA and CDR2 FQGNSA. J gave up 11 bases and V 1 base, and 8 bases lay outside the gene matches. CDR3 length: 14 residues. This CDR3 reads CASSLVGGENMQYF. DNA of the CDR3: TGTGCCAGCAGCTTAGTCGGGGGGGAAAATATGCAGTATTTT.

This clonotype came up once. This chain links TRBV20-1 with TRBJ1-5, with D uncertain. V lost 4 bases and J lost 5, with 9 bases in between. The CDR3 covers 12 residues. The germline V gene has CDR1 DFQATT and CDR2 SNEGSKA (reference sequence). The CDR3 nucleotides are TGCAGTGCTACAAACTCTGATCAGCCCCAGCATTTT. Translating it yields CSATNSDQPQHF.

Ten or more counts support this clonotype. The V gene is TRBV7-2, the J gene TRBJ1-1; a possible D gene is TRBD1 (6 bases). CDR3 length equals 15 residues. Trimming shortened V by 0 bases and J by 1 base, and 9 bases separated the two germline ends. Germline-derived CDR1 and CDR2 are SGHTA and FQGNSA. Written as DNA, the CDR3 is TGTGCCAGCAGCTTAGCCGGGACACCGAACACTGAAGCTTTCTTT. Translated, it gives CASSLAGTPNTEAFF.